This T cell receptor (beta chain) was documented in a study of cytomegalovirus exposure and HLA in healthy donors. Study-level results: In vitro data verified a few CMV-associated chains as specific for CMV antigens.

This CDR3 spans 14 amino acids. The germline gives CDR1 LNHDA, CDR2 SQIVND (reference sequence). The germline V and J ends were trimmed by 1 base and 6 bases, with 10 bases remaining between them. A note on this clone: The antigen remains unidentified.

Sequenced by immunoSEQ multiplex PCR; TCRdb stores in-frame clones only, minus some. The data show some 200,000 clones, about 89% seen once. The V gene is TRBV19, the J gene TRBJ1-5, with D perhaps TRBD1 (6 bases). The sequence derives from a young man in good health and CMV-seropositive. Sequences were obtained from PBMCs. CDR3 amino acids: CASSIAGASQPQHF. For the CDR3, the DNA is TGTGCCAGTAGTATAGCAGGGGCGAGTCAGCCCCAGCATTTT.